The TCR beta chain described here comes from a study of somatic mutations in cytotoxic T cells in rheumatoid arthritis. General study results and limits: Rheumatoid arthritis patients showed slight TRBV07 underrepresentation, and this was not adjusted for multiple comparisons. An increase in CD8+ clonality with age was seen in rheumatoid arthritis patients but not in healthy controls. Statistically, CD8+ T-cell clonality was not significantly distinct between individuals with rheumatoid arthritis and age-matched healthy controls.

Comments on this clone: Its specificity is unknown.

Produced via immunoSEQ multiplex PCR; TCRdb's table is partial and in-frame only. The sample lists about 23,000 clones, approximately 80% occurring once. Germline CDR1 PRHDT, CDR2 FYEKMQ (reference sequence). The length of the CDR3 is 18 residues. J lost 0 bases, V lost 5 bases, and 11 bases had no gene match. This receptor was taken from an adult with rheumatoid arthritis. The material sequenced was CD8+ T cells sorted from blood. The V gene is TRBV13, the J gene TRBJ1-3, with 9 bases that match TRBD1. CDR3 protein: CASSGPGTGSSSGNTIYF. The CDR3 nucleotides read TGTGCCAGCAGCGGTCCCGGGACAGGGTCAAGCTCTGGAAACACCATATATTTT. The full variable domain, its missing parts supplied by reference TRBV13 and TRBJ1-3, is AAGVIQSPRHLIKEKRETATLKCYPIPRHDTVYWYQQGPGQDPQFLISFYEKMQSDKGSIPDRFSAQQFSDYHSELNMSSLELGDSALYFCASSGPGTGSSSGNTIYFGEGSWLTVV.